This TCR beta chain emerged from a study of cytomegalovirus exposure and HLA in healthy donors (dated by TCRdb to 2015 to 2018). About the study as a whole: A later analysis indicated that the roughly 130 validation repertoires were generated on the platform also employed for the approximately 700 repertoires of the first cohort. The study was designed to test whether signatures of past pathogen exposure could be identified by cataloging public T cell receptors. In addition to the first cohort of several hundred subjects, a separate validation cohort of 120 different subjects was used. High-throughput TCR immunosequencing, statistical association of individual TCRs with disease status, and machine learning were combined to predict cytomegalovirus infection status.

Its CDR3 holds 19 amino acids, cysteine through phenylalanine. CDR3 DNA only is kept here, 57 bases in frame from base 1. The germline V and J ends show losses of 5 bases and 6 bases respectively, and no gene match explains 21 bases of the junction. Per the germline V gene, SGHDN is the CDR1 and FVKESK is the CDR2. Concerning this clone itself: Its recognized antigen is unknown. Base qualities are not provided; no much larger clone lies one nucleotide away.

The receptor library was made with the immunoSEQ multiplex PCR assay. Per the source publication's procedure: A statistical classification framework was built for diagnosing cytomegalovirus status from the catalog of TCR beta chain sequences. This is the immuneACCESS table as TCRdb keeps it, with only in-frame sequences that have V and J called. A part of the clones is gone; compared with another copy, unresolved V genes explain less than half, and the rest is unexplained. The DNA was the basis for D and trimming; V, J and clone size are from that table. The sample records over 100,000 clones, roughly 89% of which are singletons. 0.95% to 1.5% of the sample lies in the top ten. Separate from the approximately 700-subject first cohort, the validation cohort of 90 to 150 subjects was the group to which the donors belonged. General findings and caveats noted by the study authors: A total of 150 to 200 TCR beta chains were listed by the study as associated with cytomegalovirus. A few of the identified cytomegalovirus-associated TCR beta chains were confirmed in vitro to be specific for cytomegalovirus antigens. The classifier was reported to diagnose cytomegalovirus status with high specificity and sensitivity in both the original and validation cohorts. The validation cohort had no HLA typing available for a later analysis, so co-occurrence within that cohort was assessed over all 120 or so repertoires. The authors suggested that the approach could potentially be extended to other disease states and immunological phenotypes. Of the cluster scores, around 95% were above 0 in a later analysis, which found that TCRs clustered in the first cohort also tended to co-occur in the 120 validation repertoires. Across donors, most TCR sequences were observed very rarely, whereas some public TCRs were present in many individuals.

This chain is built from TRBV14 and TRBJ1-3; the central 8 bases match TRBD1. The clonotype originates from a woman aged 18 to 35 in good health and CMV-seronegative. The source material was PBMCs. The DNA is TGTGCCAGCAGCTCCCGGACAGGGTCGGTTCCTGGCCGCTTAAACACCATATATTTT. Its translation is CASSSRTGSVPGRLNTIYF.